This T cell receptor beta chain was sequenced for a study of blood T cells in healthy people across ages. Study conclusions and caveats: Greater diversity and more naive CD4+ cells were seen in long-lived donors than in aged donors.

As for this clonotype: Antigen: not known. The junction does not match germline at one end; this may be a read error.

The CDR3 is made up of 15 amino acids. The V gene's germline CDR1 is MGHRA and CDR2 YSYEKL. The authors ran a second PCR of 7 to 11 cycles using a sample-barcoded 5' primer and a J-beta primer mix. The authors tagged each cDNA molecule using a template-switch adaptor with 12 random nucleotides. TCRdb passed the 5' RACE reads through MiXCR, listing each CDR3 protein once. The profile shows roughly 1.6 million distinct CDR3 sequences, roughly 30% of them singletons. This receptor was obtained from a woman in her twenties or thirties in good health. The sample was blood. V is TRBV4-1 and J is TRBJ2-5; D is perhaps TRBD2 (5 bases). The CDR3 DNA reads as TGCGCCAGCAGCCTATCCGGGCAGTTGGGAGAGGCCCAGTACTTC. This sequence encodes CASSLSGQLGEAQYF.